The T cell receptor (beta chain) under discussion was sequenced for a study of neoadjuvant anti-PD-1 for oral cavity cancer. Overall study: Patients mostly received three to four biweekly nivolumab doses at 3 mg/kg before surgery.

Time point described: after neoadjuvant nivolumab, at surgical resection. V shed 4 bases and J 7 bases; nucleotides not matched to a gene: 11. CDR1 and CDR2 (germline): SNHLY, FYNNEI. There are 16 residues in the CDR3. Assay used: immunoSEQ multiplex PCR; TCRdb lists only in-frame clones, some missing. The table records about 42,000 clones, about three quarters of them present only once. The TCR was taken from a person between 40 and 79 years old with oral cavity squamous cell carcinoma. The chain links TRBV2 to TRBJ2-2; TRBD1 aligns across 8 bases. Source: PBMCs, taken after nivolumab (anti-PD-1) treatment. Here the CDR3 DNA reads TGTGCCAGCAGTGCTGGGACAGGCCGTCGGATCGGGGAGCTGTTTTTT. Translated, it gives CASSAGTGRRIGELFF.